The clone carrying this TCR beta chain was found many times. This sample stems from a study of blood T cell repertoires in COVID-19. Looking at the study overall: In each case, the material was cDNA or gDNA derived from T cells, B-cell-depleted T cells, or PBMCs.

The repertoire was sequenced with immunoSEQ multiplex PCR; TCRdb's copy has only in-frame clones and lacks some. This table holds some 500,000 clones, 70% to 90% found once. Two negative PCRs, clearance, or symptom resolution characterized the recovered Cohort 3 donors. The CDR3 is made up of 13 amino acids. Trimming removed 5 bases at V and 11 bases at J, with 19 bases between. Germline V gives CDR1 WSHSY, CDR2 SAAADI. This TCR derives from a woman between 40 and 55 years old who had recovered from COVID-19. Sequencing used PBMCs or T cells enriched from blood (not recorded which). V usage is TRBV10-2 and J usage is TRBJ2-7; perhaps TRBD1 as D (6 bases). This chain's CDR3 is CASSHNKDRFKYF. The CDR3 DNA is TGCGCCAGCAGTCACAATAAAGACAGGTTTAAGTACTTC.